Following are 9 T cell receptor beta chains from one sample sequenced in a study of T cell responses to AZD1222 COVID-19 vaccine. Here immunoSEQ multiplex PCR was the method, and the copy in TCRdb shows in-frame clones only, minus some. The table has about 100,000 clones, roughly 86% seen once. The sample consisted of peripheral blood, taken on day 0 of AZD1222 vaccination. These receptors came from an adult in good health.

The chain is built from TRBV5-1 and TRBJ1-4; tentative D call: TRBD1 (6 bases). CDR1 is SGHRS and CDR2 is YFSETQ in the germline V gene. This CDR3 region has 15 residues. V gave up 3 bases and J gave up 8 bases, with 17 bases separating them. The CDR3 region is CASSSTGGAREKLFF. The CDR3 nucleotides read TGCGCCAGCAGCTCCACGGGGGGGGCTCGAGAAAAACTGTTTTTT.

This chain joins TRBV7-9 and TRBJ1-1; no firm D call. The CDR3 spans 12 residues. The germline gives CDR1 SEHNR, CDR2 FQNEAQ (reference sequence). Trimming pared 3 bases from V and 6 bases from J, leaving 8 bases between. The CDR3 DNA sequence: TGTGCCAGCAGCTTTTGGCGGGCTGAAGCTTTCTTT. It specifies CASSFWRAEAFF.

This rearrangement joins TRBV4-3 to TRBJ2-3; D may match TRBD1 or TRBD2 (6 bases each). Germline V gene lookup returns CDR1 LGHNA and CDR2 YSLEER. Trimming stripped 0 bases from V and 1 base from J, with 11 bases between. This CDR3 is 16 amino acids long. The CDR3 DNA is TGCGCCAGCAGCCAAGATGGGGGGCGCGGCACAGATACGCAGTATTTT. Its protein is CASSQDGGRGTDTQYF.

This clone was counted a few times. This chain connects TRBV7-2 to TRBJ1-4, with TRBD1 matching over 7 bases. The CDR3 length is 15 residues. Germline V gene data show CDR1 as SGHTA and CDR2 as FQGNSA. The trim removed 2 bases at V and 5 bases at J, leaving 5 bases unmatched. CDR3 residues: CASSLRGRGNEKLFF. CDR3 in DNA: TGTGCCAGCAGCTTAAGAGGCAGGGGGAATGAAAAACTGTTTTTT.

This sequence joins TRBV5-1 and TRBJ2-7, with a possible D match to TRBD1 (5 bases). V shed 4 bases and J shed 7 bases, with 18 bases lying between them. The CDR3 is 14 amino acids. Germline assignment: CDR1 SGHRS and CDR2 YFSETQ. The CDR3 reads CASSRTPPMGEQYF. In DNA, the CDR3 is TGCGCCAGCAGCCGGACACCCCCGATGGGAGAGCAGTACTTC.

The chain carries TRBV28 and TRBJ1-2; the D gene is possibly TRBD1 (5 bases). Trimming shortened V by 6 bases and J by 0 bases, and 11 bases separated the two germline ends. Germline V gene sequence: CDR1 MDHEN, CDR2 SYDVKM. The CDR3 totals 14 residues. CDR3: CASSRSTANYGYTF. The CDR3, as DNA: TGTGCCAGCAGCCGCTCGACAGCTAACTATGGCTACACCTTC.

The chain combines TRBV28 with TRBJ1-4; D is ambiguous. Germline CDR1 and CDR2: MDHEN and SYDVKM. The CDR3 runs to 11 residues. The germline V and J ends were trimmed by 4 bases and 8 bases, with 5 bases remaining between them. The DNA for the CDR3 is TGTGCCAGCAGTTGGGCGGAAAAACTGTTTTTT. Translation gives CASSWAEKLFF.

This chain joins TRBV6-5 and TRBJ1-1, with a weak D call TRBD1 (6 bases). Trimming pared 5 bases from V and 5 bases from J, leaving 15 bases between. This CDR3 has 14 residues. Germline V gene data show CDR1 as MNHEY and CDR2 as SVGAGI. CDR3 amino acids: CASSNKQGRTEAFF. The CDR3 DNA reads TGTGCCAGCAGTAACAAACAGGGTCGGACTGAAGCTTTCTTT.

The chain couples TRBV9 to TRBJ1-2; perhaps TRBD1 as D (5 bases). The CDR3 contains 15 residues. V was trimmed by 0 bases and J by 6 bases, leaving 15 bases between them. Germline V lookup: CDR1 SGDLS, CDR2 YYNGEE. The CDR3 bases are TGTGCCAGCAGCGTAGACCCGGGGGTTGGGGATGGCTACACCTTC. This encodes CASSVDPGVGDGYTF.